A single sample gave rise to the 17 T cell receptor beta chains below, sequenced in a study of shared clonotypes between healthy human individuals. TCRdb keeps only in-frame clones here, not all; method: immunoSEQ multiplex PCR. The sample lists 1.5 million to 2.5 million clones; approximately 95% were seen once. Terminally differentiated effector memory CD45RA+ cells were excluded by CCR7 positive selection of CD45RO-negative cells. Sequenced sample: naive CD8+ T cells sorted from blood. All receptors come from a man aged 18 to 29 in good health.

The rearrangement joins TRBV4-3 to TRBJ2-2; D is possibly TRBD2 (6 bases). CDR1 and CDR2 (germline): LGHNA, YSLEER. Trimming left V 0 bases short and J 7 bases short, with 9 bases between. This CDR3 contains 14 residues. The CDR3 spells CASSQEAGFGELFF. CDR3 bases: TGCGCCAGCAGCCAAGAGGCGGGGTTCGGGGAGCTGTTTTTT.

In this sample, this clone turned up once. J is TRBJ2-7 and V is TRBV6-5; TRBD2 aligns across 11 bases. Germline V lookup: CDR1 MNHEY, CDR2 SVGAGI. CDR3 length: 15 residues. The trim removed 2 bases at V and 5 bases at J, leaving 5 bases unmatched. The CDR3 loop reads CASSYTGTSGDEQYF. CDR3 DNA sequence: TGTGCCAGCAGTTACACCGGGACTAGCGGAGACGAGCAGTACTTC.

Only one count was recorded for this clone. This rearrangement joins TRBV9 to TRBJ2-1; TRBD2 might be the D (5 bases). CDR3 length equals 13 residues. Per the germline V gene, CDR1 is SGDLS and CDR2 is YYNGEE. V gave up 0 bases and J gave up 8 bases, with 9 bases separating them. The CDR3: CASSVAAGDEQFF. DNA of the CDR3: TGTGCCAGCAGCGTAGCTGCGGGTGATGAGCAGTTCTTC. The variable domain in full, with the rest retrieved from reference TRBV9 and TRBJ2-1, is DSGVTQTPKHLITATGQRVTLRCSPRSGDLSVYWYQQSLDQGLQFLIQYYNGEERAKGNILERFSAQQFPDLHSELNLSSLELGDSALYFCASSVAAGDEQFFGPGTRLTVL.

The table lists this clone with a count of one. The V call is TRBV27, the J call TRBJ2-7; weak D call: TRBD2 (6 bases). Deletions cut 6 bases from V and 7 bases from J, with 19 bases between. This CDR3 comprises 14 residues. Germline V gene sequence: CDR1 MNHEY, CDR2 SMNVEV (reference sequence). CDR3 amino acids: CASRGRRDPDEQYF. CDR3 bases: TGTGCCAGCAGGGGACGGAGGGACCCTGATGAGCAGTACTTC.

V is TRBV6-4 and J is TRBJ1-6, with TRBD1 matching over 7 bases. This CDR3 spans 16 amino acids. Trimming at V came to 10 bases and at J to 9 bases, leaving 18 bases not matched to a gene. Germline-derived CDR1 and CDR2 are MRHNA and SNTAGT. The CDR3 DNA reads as TGTGCCACCCTCAACTACGTACAGGGGAAGGGTTCACCCCTCCACTTT. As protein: CATLNYVQGKGSPLHF.

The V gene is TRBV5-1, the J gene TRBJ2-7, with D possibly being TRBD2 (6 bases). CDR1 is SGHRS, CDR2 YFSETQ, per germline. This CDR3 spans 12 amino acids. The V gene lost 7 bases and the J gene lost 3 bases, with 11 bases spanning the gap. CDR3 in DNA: TGCGCCAGCTCGGGGGAGGTCTACGAGCAGTACTTC. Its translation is CASSGEVYEQYF. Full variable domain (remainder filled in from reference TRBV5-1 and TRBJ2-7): KAGVTQTPRYLIKTRGQQVTLSCSPISGHRSVSWYQQTPGQGLQFLFEYFSETQRNKGNFPGRFSGRQFSNSRSEMNVSTLELGDSALYLCASSGEVYEQYFGPGTRLTVT.

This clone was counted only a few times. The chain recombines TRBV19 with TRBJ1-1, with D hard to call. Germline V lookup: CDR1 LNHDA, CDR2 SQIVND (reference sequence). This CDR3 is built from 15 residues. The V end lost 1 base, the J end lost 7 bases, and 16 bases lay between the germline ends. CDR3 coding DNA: TGTGCCAGTAGTATAGTTAAGGGCGACTATGGTGAAGCTTTCTTT. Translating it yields CASSIVKGDYGEAFF.

The CDR3 loop reads CASSVRSGLAGALGETQYF. DNA of the CDR3: TGTGCCAGCAGCGTACGATCGGGACTAGCGGGAGCTTTAGGGGAGACCCAGTACTTC. The rearrangement links TRBV7-9 to TRBJ2-5, with 14 bases lining up with TRBD2. The J segment lost 5 bases and the V segment lost 5 bases, leaving 16 bases of the junction unmatched. The CDR3 loop spans 19 amino acids. CDR1 SEHNR and CDR2 FQNEAQ come from the germline V gene (reference sequence).

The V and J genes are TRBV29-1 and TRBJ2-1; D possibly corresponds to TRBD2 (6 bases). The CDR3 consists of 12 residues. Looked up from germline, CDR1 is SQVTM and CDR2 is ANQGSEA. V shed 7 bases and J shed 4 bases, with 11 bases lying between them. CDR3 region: CSGWGEYNEQFF. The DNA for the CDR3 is TGCAGCGGGTGGGGGGAGTACAATGAGCAGTTCTTC.

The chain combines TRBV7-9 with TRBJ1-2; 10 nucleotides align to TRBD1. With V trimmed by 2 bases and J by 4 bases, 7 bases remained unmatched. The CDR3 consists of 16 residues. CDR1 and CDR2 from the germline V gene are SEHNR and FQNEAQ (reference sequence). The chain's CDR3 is CASSLPGQGLIYGYTF. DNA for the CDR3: TGTGCCAGCAGCTTACCGGGACAGGGGCTAATCTATGGCTACACCTTC. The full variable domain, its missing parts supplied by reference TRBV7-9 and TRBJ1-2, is DTGVSQNPRHKITKRGQNVTFRCDPISEHNRLYWYRQTLGQGPEFLTYFQNEAQLEKSRLLSDRFSAERPKGSFSTLEIQRTEQGDSAMYLCASSLPGQGLIYGYTFGSGTRLTVV.

CDR3 coding DNA: TGCGCCAGCAAAGTGAGCGGGAGCTACGAGCAGTACTTC. Translating it yields CASKVSGSYEQYF. J is TRBJ2-7 and V is TRBV5-1; 8 positions match TRBD2. The CDR3 has 13 amino acids. Germline V gene data show CDR1 as SGHRS and CDR2 as YFSETQ. J lost 3 bases, V lost 6 bases, and 5 bases had no gene match.

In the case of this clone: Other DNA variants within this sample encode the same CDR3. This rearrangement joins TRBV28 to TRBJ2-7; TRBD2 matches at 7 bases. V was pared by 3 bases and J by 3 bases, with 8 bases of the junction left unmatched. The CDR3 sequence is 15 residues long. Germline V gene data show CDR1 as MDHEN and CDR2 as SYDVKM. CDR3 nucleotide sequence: TGTGCCAGCAGTTTTGGGGGGGACGGTAGCTACGAGCAGTACTTC. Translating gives CASSFGGDGSYEQYF.

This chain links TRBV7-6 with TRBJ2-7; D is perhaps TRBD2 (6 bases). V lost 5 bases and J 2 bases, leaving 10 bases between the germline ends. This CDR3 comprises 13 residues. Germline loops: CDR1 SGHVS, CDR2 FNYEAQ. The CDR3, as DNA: TGTGCCAGCAGCCTAAGGGAGGCCTACGAGCAGTACTTC. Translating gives CASSLREAYEQYF.

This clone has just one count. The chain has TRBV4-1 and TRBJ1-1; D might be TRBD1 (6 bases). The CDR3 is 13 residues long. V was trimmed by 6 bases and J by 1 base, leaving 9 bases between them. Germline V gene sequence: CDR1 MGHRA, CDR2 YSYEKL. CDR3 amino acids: CASSRGTNTEAFF. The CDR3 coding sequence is TGCGCCAGCAGTAGGGGGACGAACACTGAAGCTTTCTTT.

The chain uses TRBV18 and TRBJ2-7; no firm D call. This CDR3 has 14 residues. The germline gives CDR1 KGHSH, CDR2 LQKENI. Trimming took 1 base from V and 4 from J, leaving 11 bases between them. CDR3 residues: CASSPRGGDYEQYF. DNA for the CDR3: TGTGCCAGCTCACCACGTGGTGGGGATTACGAGCAGTACTTC.

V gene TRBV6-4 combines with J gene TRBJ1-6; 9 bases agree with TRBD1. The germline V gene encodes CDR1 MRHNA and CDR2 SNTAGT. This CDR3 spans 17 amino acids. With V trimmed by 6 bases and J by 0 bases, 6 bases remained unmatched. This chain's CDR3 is CASRQGAGSSYNSPLHF. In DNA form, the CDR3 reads TGTGCCAGCAGACAGGGGGCGGGAAGCTCCTATAATTCACCCCTCCACTTT.

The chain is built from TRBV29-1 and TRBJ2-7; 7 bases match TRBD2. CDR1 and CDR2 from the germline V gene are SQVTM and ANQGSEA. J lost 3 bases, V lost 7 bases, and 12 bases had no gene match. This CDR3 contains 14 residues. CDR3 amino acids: CSAQEVGGDYEQYF. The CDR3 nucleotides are TGCAGCGCCCAAGAGGTGGGGGGGGACTACGAGCAGTACTTC.